The rows below give T cell receptor beta chains drawn from one sample of a study of graft-versus-host responses after intestinal transplantation. Repertoires were generated with immunoSEQ multiplex PCR, while TCRdb's copy carries only in-frame clones and drops some. The sample yields about 120,000 clones, approximately 95% seen once. No antigen has been identified for these receptors. Sequencing used unstimulated CD8+ T cells sorted from spleen or lymph node cells, obtained before intestinal transplant. The receptor source for this set is a human donor who received an intestinal transplant. Both conserved end residues are part of each CDR3. The D gene is left open where the match is weak. The size entry is marked missing in some rows and otherwise reads once, few, many or a size class.

v_gene: TRBV9; len: 14; d_gene: -; j_gene: TRBJ2-7; abundance: -; CDR3aa: CASSVGDRGYEQYF; CDR3nt: TGTGCCAGCAGCGTAGGGGACCGTGGCTACGAGCAGTACTTC
v_gene: TRBV5-1; len: 17; d_gene: TRBD1; j_gene: TRBJ1-3; abundance: -; CDR3aa: CASSYEAGTGDGNTIYF; CDR3nt: TGCGCCAGCAGCTACGAGGCCGGGACAGGGGACGGAAACACCATATATTTT
v_gene: TRBV4-1; len: 13; d_gene: TRBD1; j_gene: TRBJ1-4; abundance: -; CDR3aa: CASSQGSNEKLFF; CDR3nt: TGCGCCAGCTCACAGGGGAGTAATGAAAAACTGTTTTTT
v_gene: TRBV12-1; len: 18; d_gene: -; j_gene: TRBJ2-3; abundance: once; CDR3aa: CASSCPHLEAGGGDTQYF; CDR3nt: TGTGCCAGCAGCTGCCCGCATTTGGAAGCGGGGGGGGGAGATACGCAGTATTTT
v_gene: TRBV19; len: 14; d_gene: -; j_gene: TRBJ2-7; abundance: -; CDR3aa: CASSARRNPYEQYF; CDR3nt: TGTGCCAGTAGTGCTCGACGGAACCCCTACGAGCAGTACTTC
v_gene: TRBV28; len: 14; d_gene: TRBD1; j_gene: TRBJ2-1; abundance: -; CDR3aa: CASSNRGRYNEQFF; CDR3nt: TGTGCCAGCAGTAACAGGGGGCGGTACAATGAGCAGTTCTTC
v_gene: TRBV28; len: 12; d_gene: -; j_gene: TRBJ2-7; abundance: -; CDR3aa: CASWGREYEQYF; CDR3nt: TGTGCCAGCTGGGGGCGCGAGTACGAGCAGTACTTC
v_gene: TRBV11-2; len: 13; d_gene: -; j_gene: TRBJ2-2; abundance: once; CDR3aa: CASSGRWTGELFF; CDR3nt: TGTGCCAGCAGCGGACGATGGACCGGGGAGCTGTTTTTT
v_gene: TRBV5-1; len: 16; d_gene: -; j_gene: TRBJ2-2; abundance: -; CDR3aa: CASSLHFSEGTGELFF; CDR3nt: TGCGCCAGCAGCTTGCATTTCTCCGAGGGGACCGGGGAGCTGTTTTTT
v_gene: TRBV7-2; len: 16; d_gene: -; j_gene: TRBJ2-1; abundance: -; CDR3aa: CASSLAWGVSYNEQFF; CDR3nt: TGTGCCAGCAGCTTAGCGTGGGGGGTCTCCTACAATGAGCAGTTCTTC
v_gene: TRBV7-9; len: 14; d_gene: -; j_gene: TRBJ2-7; abundance: few; CDR3aa: CASSLAGGRNEQYF; CDR3nt: TGTGCCAGCAGCTTAGCCGGAGGGAGGAACGAGCAGTACTTC
v_gene: TRBV10-3; len: 13; d_gene: -; j_gene: TRBJ2-5; abundance: -; CDR3aa: CAIGNRSQETQYF; CDR3nt: TGTGCCATCGGAAACAGGTCCCAAGAGACCCAGTACTTC
v_gene: TRBV5-1; len: 13; d_gene: -; j_gene: TRBJ1-3; abundance: -; CDR3aa: CASSLRAGNTIYF; CDR3nt: TGCGCCAGCAGCTTGAGGGCGGGGAACACCATATATTTT
v_gene: TRBV9; len: 15; d_gene: TRBD2; j_gene: TRBJ2-7; abundance: once; CDR3aa: CASSVGASGSYEQYF; CDR3nt: TGTGCCAGCAGCGTAGGCGCTAGCGGGAGCTACGAGCAGTACTTC